Listed below are T cell receptor beta chains from one sample, sequenced in a study of blood T cell repertoires in COVID-19. Sequenced by immunoSEQ multiplex PCR; TCRdb stores in-frame clones only, minus some. Among 200,000 to 250,000 clones, 75% to 90% were seen once, and the ten largest hold nearly 9.5%. The sample consisted of PBMCs or T cells enriched from blood (not recorded which). Receptors were obtained from a man aged 40-55 years who had recovered from COVID-19. The CDR3 runs from the conserved cysteine through the conserved F or W. A D gene is named only where the DNA matches it firmly. Only part of the rows carry a size: once, few, many, or a class if the clone is expanded.

V	D	J	size	CDR3	DNA
TRBV19	-	TRBJ2-3	-	CASSDVAETSTDTQYF	TGTGCCAGTAGTGATGTAGCGGAGACTAGCACAGATACGCAGTATTTT
TRBV5-1	-	TRBJ2-1	-	CASSLTGSYNEQFF	TGCGCCAGCAGCTTGACGGGGTCCTACAATGAGCAGTTCTTC
TRBV6-1	TRBD1	TRBJ1-2	-	CASSEAARQGNYGYTF	TGTGCCAGCAGTGAAGCTGCCCGACAGGGAAACTATGGCTACACCTTC
TRBV5-5	TRBD1	TRBJ2-7	-	CASSLRTGRSEQYF	TGTGCCAGCAGCTTAAGGACAGGGAGGAGCGAGCAGTACTTC
TRBV24-1	TRBD1	TRBJ2-7	-	CATSDLGTGTTYEQYF	TGTGCCACCAGTGATTTAGGGACAGGGACGACCTACGAGCAGTACTTC
TRBV9	-	TRBJ1-1	-	CASSPPVGVTEAFF	TGTGCCAGCAGCCCTCCGGTAGGGGTTACTGAAGCTTTCTTT
TRBV3-1/TRBV3-2	-	TRBJ2-2	-	CASSQSGLGELFF	TGTGCCAGCAGCCAAAGCGGACTCGGGGAGCTGTTTTTT
TRBV3-1/TRBV3-2	TRBD1	TRBJ1-4	-	CASSQRQGAFEKLFF	TGTGCCAGCAGCCAACGACAGGGGGCTTTTGAAAAACTGTTTTTT
TRBV19	TRBD1	TRBJ1-2	-	CASSRQGPHGYTF	TGTGCCAGTAGCCGACAGGGTCCCCATGGCTACACCTTC
TRBV29-1	TRBD1	TRBJ2-7	many	CSVGQDASSYEQYF	TGCAGCGTAGGACAGGACGCGAGCTCCTACGAGCAGTACTTC
TRBV6-5	-	TRBJ2-7	many	CASRLDSIPTYEQYF	TGTGCCAGCAGGTTAGACTCAATCCCCACCTACGAGCAGTACTTC
TRBV2	-	TRBJ1-2	-	CASTTTGGYTF	TGTGCCAGCACCACGACAGGAGGCTACACCTTC
TRBV29-1	-	TRBJ1-2	-	CSVYGTLNYGYTF	TGCAGCGTGTACGGGACACTTAACTATGGCTACACCTTC
TRBV2	-	TRBJ2-1	-	CASKVRLADEQFF	TGTGCCAGCAAGGTTCGGCTAGCTGATGAGCAGTTCTTC
TRBV19	-	TRBJ1-5	many	CASSIEGGRGQPQHF	TGTGCCAGTAGTATAGAAGGAGGGAGAGGTCAGCCCCAGCATTTT
TRBV18	-	TRBJ2-6	-	CASSKFNRGGSGANVLTF	TGTGCCAGCTCAAAGTTTAACAGGGGAGGCTCTGGGGCCAACGTCCTGACTTTC
TRBV9	-	TRBJ1-5	-	CASSEDSYQPQHF	TGTGCCAGCAGCGAGGACAGTTATCAGCCCCAGCATTTT
TRBV5-1	TRBD2	TRBJ2-7	-	CASSLGGRAVDEQYF	TGCGCCAGCAGCTTGGGCGGGAGGGCCGTCGACGAGCAGTACTTC
TRBV5-1	-	TRBJ2-1	-	CASSVGLPYNEQFF	TGCGCCAGCAGCGTTGGACTACCCTACAATGAGCAGTTCTTC
TRBV2	-	TRBJ1-2	-	CASSEQGNYGYTF	TGTGCCAGCAGTGAACAGGGGAACTATGGCTACACCTTC
TRBV2	-	TRBJ1-5	-	CASSPQNSNQPQHF	TGTGCCAGCAGCCCGCAGAATAGCAATCAGCCCCAGCATTTT
TRBV3-1/TRBV3-2	TRBD1	TRBJ1-6	few	CASSPLTGNNNSPLHF	TGTGCCAGCAGCCCCTTGACAGGGAATAATAATTCACCCCTCCACTTT
TRBV4-1	TRBD1	TRBJ1-2	-	CASSYPGQALYGYTF	TGCGCCAGCAGCTACCCCGGACAGGCCCTCTATGGCTACACCTTC
TRBV9	TRBD1	TRBJ1-3	-	CASSVDQGAGNTIYF	TGTGCCAGCAGCGTGGATCAGGGGGCGGGAAACACCATATATTTT
TRBV15	TRBD1	TRBJ2-7	medium-sized	CATSRELGGHEQYF	TGTGCCACCAGCAGAGAGTTAGGGGGCCACGAGCAGTACTTC
TRBV15	-	TRBJ2-7	-	CATSRDRSYEQYF	TGTGCCACCAGCAGAGATCGGTCCTACGAGCAGTACTTC